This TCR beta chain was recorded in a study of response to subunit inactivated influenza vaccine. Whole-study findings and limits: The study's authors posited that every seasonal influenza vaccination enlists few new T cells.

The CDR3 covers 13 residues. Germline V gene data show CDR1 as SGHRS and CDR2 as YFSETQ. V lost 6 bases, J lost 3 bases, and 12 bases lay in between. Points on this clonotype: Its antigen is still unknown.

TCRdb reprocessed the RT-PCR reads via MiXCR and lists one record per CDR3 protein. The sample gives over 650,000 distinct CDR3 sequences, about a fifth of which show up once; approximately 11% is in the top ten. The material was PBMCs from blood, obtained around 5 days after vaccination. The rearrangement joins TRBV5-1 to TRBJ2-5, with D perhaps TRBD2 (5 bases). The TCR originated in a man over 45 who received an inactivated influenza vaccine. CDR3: CASNLGEKETQYF. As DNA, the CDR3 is TGCGCCAGCAATTTGGGAGAGAAAGAGACCCAGTACTTC.